These 3 T cell receptor beta chains share one sample of origin, sequenced in a study of cytomegalovirus exposure and HLA in healthy donors. 13 Jbeta primers and 60 Vbeta primers were used for the PCR. Sequencing was performed with immunoSEQ multiplex PCR; in TCRdb, only in-frame clones are kept and a portion is missing. Seen here are 35,000 to 45,000 clones, about 64% observed once, and the top ten hold 9.5% to 15%. Sequencing was carried out using PBMCs. The receptors were sampled from a man aged 60 to 69 in good health and CMV-seropositive.

This rearrangement joins TRBV4-3 to TRBJ2-5; D not certain. There are 14 residues in the CDR3. V was clipped by 0 bases and J by 2 bases, with 7 bases between them. Per germline, CDR1 LGHNA and CDR2 YSLEER. The CDR3 protein is CASSQEYSQETQYF. The CDR3 DNA is TGCGCCAGCAGCCAAGAGTACAGTCAAGAGACCCAGTACTTC.

The V call is TRBV19, the J call TRBJ2-1, with D possibly matching TRBD2 (6 bases). Per the germline V gene, CDR1 is LNHDA and CDR2 is SQIVND (reference sequence). The V end was cut by 5 bases, the J end by 8 bases, with 10 bases between. The CDR3 is made up of 12 amino acids. In DNA form, the CDR3 reads TGTGCCAGTAGTCCGCCGGGAGATGAGCAGTTCTTC. This codes for CASSPPGDEQFF. Together with reference TRBV19 and TRBJ2-1, the CDR3 gives the full variable domain: DGGITQSPKYLFRKEGQNVTLSCEQNLNHDAMYWYRQDPGQGLRLIYYSQIVNDFQKGDIAEGYSVSREKKESFPLTVTSAQKNPTAFYLCASSPPGDEQFFGPGTRLTVL.

This clone came up a few times. This chain links TRBV6-5 with TRBJ2-2, with D perhaps TRBD2 (5 bases). The ends were cut back, 8 bases at V and 8 bases at J, with 6 bases in the middle. The CDR3 is made up of 10 amino acids. Germline V gives CDR1 MNHEY, CDR2 SVGAGI. CDR3 sequence reads: CASGEGELFF. In nucleotides, the CDR3 is TGTGCCAGCGGGGAGGGGGAGCTGTTTTTT.